The rows below give T cell receptor beta chains drawn from one sample of a study of shared clonotypes between healthy human individuals. The table came from immunoSEQ multiplex PCR; TCRdb's copy has only in-frame clones and leaves some out. The profile covers around 550,000 clones, with 96% appearing a single time and 0.055% to 0.075% taken by the ten largest. Sequenced: naive CD4+ T cells sorted from blood. Source of these receptors: a woman aged 25 to 39 in good health. Each CDR3 is given with its conserved first and last residue. A D gene is named only where the DNA matches it firmly. Size is stated for part of the rows, as once, few or many counts, or as a class when the clone is expanded.

TRBV7-9	-	TRBJ2-1	TRBD1	CATRGADRPNEQFF	TGTGCCACCAGAGGGGCGGACAGGCCCAATGAGCAGTTCTTC
TRBV27	-	TRBJ2-3	TRBD2	CASSDSGRAPDTQYF	TGTGCCAGCAGCGATAGCGGGAGGGCCCCAGATACGCAGTATTTT
TRBV27	-	TRBJ2-7	TRBD1	CASSQFRDRAHEQYF	TGTGCCAGCAGTCAATTCCGGGACAGGGCCCACGAGCAGTACTTC
TRBV30	once	TRBJ1-1	-	CAWSVLSEAFF	TGTGCCTGGAGTGTCCTTTCTGAAGCTTTCTTT
TRBV7-9	-	TRBJ2-1	-	CASSLVAVSYNEQFF	TGTGCCAGCAGCTTAGTCGCGGTCTCCTACAATGAGCAGTTCTTC
TRBV28	-	TRBJ1-5	TRBD1	CASSLLTTGGQPQHF	TGTGCCAGCAGTTTATTAACGACAGGGGGCCAGCCCCAGCATTTT
TRBV6-5	-	TRBJ2-4	TRBD2	CASSHPGTSRNIQYF	TGTGCCAGCAGTCATCCCGGGACTAGCAGGAACATTCAGTACTTC
TRBV7-2	-	TRBJ2-7	TRBD1	CASSFMGQPYEQYF	TGTGCCAGCAGCTTCATGGGACAGCCCTACGAGCAGTACTTC
TRBV28	once	TRBJ1-5	-	CASSFGGNQPQHF	TGTGCCAGCAGTTTCGGGGGAAATCAGCCCCAGCATTTT
TRBV2	once	TRBJ1-5	-	CASSESVTNQPQHF	TGTGCCAGCAGTGAATCGGTCACCAATCAGCCCCAGCATTTT
TRBV5-1	-	TRBJ2-5	TRBD2	CASSVGLAGVGETQYF	TGCGCCAGCAGCGTAGGACTAGCGGGAGTTGGAGAGACCCAGTACTTC
TRBV25-1	-	TRBJ1-2	-	CASSEYIRKETAYGYTF	TGTGCCAGCAGTGAATATATAAGAAAAGAAACCGCCTATGGCTACACCTTC
TRBV6-4	-	TRBJ1-5	-	CASSADAWQPQHF	TGTGCCAGCAGCGCCGACGCATGGCAGCCCCAGCATTTT
TRBV28	-	TRBJ2-7	TRBD1	CASSPSTGDAYEQYF	TGTGCCAGCAGTCCATCGACAGGGGACGCTTACGAGCAGTACTTC
TRBV6-1	once	TRBJ1-1	-	CASTRVNTEAFF	TGTGCCAGCACGCGGGTGAACACTGAAGCTTTCTTT
TRBV29-1	-	TRBJ2-7	TRBD2	CSVKGLAYEQYF	TGCAGCGTTAAAGGACTAGCCTACGAGCAGTACTTC
TRBV6-1	once	TRBJ1-3	TRBD1	CASSDLPTGSWRGNTIYF	TGTGCCAGCAGTGACCTGCCGACAGGGTCATGGAGAGGAAACACCATATATTTT
TRBV19	-	TRBJ2-3	-	CASNPGDTDTQYF	TGTGCCAGTAATCCGGGGGACACAGATACGCAGTATTTT
TRBV7-7	-	TRBJ2-5	-	CASSAGVETQYF	TGTGCCAGCAGCGCAGGGGTGGAGACCCAGTACTTC
TRBV28	-	TRBJ1-5	TRBD1	CASIIRGRGNQPQHF	TGTGCCAGCATCATCAGGGGGCGCGGGAATCAGCCCCAGCATTTT
TRBV6-6	-	TRBJ2-3	-	CASSSPRDTQYF	TGTGCCAGCAGCTCACCAAGGGATACGCAGTATTTT
TRBV11-3	-	TRBJ2-7	-	CASSLWGAGSYEQYF	TGTGCCAGCAGCTTATGGGGTGCCGGCTCCTACGAGCAGTACTTC
TRBV28	-	TRBJ1-4	TRBD1	CASSLYLPDRDEKLFF	TGTGCCAGCAGTTTATACCTTCCGGACAGGGATGAAAAACTGTTTTTT
TRBV28	-	TRBJ2-4	TRBD2	CAIGTSGPLAKNIQYF	TGTGCCATCGGGACTAGCGGGCCTCTAGCCAAAAACATTCAGTACTTC
TRBV29-1	-	TRBJ2-1	TRBD2	CSVAGGREVYNEQFF	TGCAGCGTGGCTGGGGGGCGGGAGGTTTACAATGAGCAGTTCTTC
TRBV19	-	TRBJ2-5	-	CASSQTMRSSGTQYF	TGTGCCAGTAGCCAAACTATGCGATCTTCGGGGACCCAGTACTTC
TRBV6-1	-	TRBJ2-7	TRBD2	CASSVTSGNYEQYF	TGTGCCAGCAGCGTCACTAGCGGGAATTACGAGCAGTACTTC
TRBV5-1	-	TRBJ2-7	TRBD2	CASSLAASGSAEQYF	TGCGCCAGCAGCTTGGCTGCTAGCGGGAGTGCCGAGCAGTACTTC
TRBV23-1	-	TRBJ2-2	TRBD1	CASTRGLGSGELFF	TGCGCCAGCACCAGGGGGCTTGGGAGCGGGGAGCTGTTTTTT
TRBV11-2	once	TRBJ1-2	-	CASSLGQTPSYGYTF	TGTGCCAGCAGCTTAGGTCAGACGCCTAGCTATGGCTACACCTTC
TRBV5-1	-	TRBJ2-5	-	CASSLVPGPQETQYF	TGCGCCAGCAGCTTGGTCCCAGGGCCCCAAGAGACCCAGTACTTC
TRBV5-1	-	TRBJ2-1	TRBD2	CASSARSGVGRVNNEQFF	TGCGCCAGCAGCGCCAGGTCGGGGGTTGGGAGGGTAAACAATGAGCAGTTCTTC